One TCR beta chain is described in this entry. Its target is unknown. Libraries were prepared by immunoSEQ multiplex PCR; TCRdb keeps only in-frame clonotypes and omits some of them. The sample has some 92,000 clones, 60% to 80% seen once. These data originate in a study of cytotoxic CD8 clonotypes in ibrutinib-treated CLL. Looking at the study overall: Among the patients, 11 presented as relapsed/refractory and about 15 as treatment-naive; 17 to 18 showed unmutated IGHV. The samples contained a few hundred thousand productive templates on average. They also contained an average of approximately 100,000 productive rearrangements. Study observations and caveats: The study found baseline clonality above age-matched healthy donors, tracking circulating CD8+ T-cell counts.

The V gene's germline CDR1 is SEHNR and CDR2 FQNEAQ (reference sequence). The ends lost 4 bases at V and 1 base at J; junction bases unmatched: 3. The CDR3 consists of 15 residues. This clonotype originated in a human donor with chronic lymphocytic leukemia. The chain couples TRBV7-9 to TRBJ2-2; 7 bases are a match to TRBD2. The source was PBMCs, collected after 24 months of ibrutinib treatment. This CDR3 reads CASSWGGRNTGELFF. The CDR3, as DNA: TGTGCCAGCAGCTGGGGCGGGAGGAACACCGGGGAGCTGTTTTTT.